Following are 27 T cell receptor beta chains from one sample sequenced in a study of Ad26.COV2.S vaccination and SARS-CoV-2 variants. Regarding treatment: around 19 received Ad26.COV2.S at low or high dose, single or two shots; about 5 received placebo; per-sample allocation not given. Day 63 after the first vaccine or placebo injection was the time point for sampling. Sequenced by immunoSEQ multiplex PCR; TCRdb stores in-frame clones only, minus some. The sample has 410,000 or so clones; approximately 90% are singletons. This specimen consisted of peripheral blood, obtained in a trial of Ad26.COV2.S vaccine versus placebo. The receptor source for this set is a person between 18 and 65 years old who received the Ad26.COV2.S COVID-19 vaccine or a placebo.

The genes are TRBV5-6 and TRBJ2-5, with 8 bases aligning to TRBD1. Germline-derived CDR1 and CDR2 are SGHDT and YYEEEE. The ends lost 0 bases at V and 5 bases at J; junction bases unmatched: 0. The CDR3 totals 13 residues. CDR3 protein: CASSLGDRETQYF. CDR3 DNA: TGTGCCAGCAGCTTGGGGGACAGGGAGACCCAGTACTTC.

This sequence joins TRBV7-9 and TRBJ2-5; TRBD1 matches 7 bases. Per germline, CDR1 SEHNR and CDR2 FQNEAQ (reference sequence). J lost 5 bases, V lost 3 bases, and 6 bases had no gene match. The CDR3 totals 14 residues. The CDR3 reads CASSLVTGDETQYF. The CDR3, as DNA: TGTGCCAGCAGCTTGGTCACAGGGGACGAGACCCAGTACTTC.

This rearrangement joins TRBV10-2 to TRBJ2-3; D unclear. Trimming left V 4 bases short and J 6 bases short, with 8 bases between. The CDR3 spans 12 residues. The germline CDR1 and CDR2 sequences are WSHSY and SAAADI. The CDR3 DNA reads as TGCGCCAGCAGTGTAACGGTGGATACGCAGTATTTT. Translation gives CASSVTVDTQYF.

The gene calls are TRBV23-1 and TRBJ2-1; perhaps TRBD2 as D (5 bases). TRBV23-1 is identified as an open reading frame with a role that is uncertain. CDR3 length: 21 amino acids. V was trimmed by 0 bases and J by 4 bases, leaving 28 bases between them. The CDR3 DNA reads as TGCGCCAGCAGTCAATCGTTTAACCCGCGGGCCCCTGATTTCGGGTACAATGAGCAGTTCTTC. It translates to CASSQSFNPRAPDFGYNEQFF.

The chain links TRBV9 to TRBJ2-5; D gene ambiguous. V was cut by 3 bases and J by 2 bases, with 14 bases left in between. The CDR3 extends over 15 amino acids. In germline, CDR1 is SGDLS, CDR2 YYNGEE. The CDR3 DNA reads TGTGCCAGCAGCGCAGGAAATCTGGTTCAAGAGACCCAGTACTTC. Its protein is CASSAGNLVQETQYF.

The chain has TRBV18 and TRBJ2-4, with D perhaps matching TRBD2 (6 bases). CDR3 length equals 15 residues. The germline V and J ends were trimmed by 2 bases and 6 bases, with 14 bases remaining between them. Looked up from germline, CDR1 is KGHSH and CDR2 is LQKENI. CDR3 residues: CASSPLPGERNIQYF. CDR3 DNA sequence: TGTGCCAGCTCACCATTGCCGGGGGAGAGAAACATTCAGTACTTC.

The CDR3 sequence is CASRRGVGGITGELFF. The CDR3 region has the DNA TGTGCCAGTAGAAGAGGTGTGGGGGGTATCACCGGGGAGCTGTTTTTT. The J gene is TRBJ2-2, the V gene TRBV19, with D perhaps matching TRBD2 (6 bases). The germline V gene encodes CDR1 LNHDA and CDR2 SQIVND (reference sequence). The CDR3 is 16 amino acids. Trimming pared 6 bases from V and 4 bases from J, leaving 18 bases between. Combining the CDR3 with reference TRBV19 and TRBJ2-2 gives the whole variable domain DGGITQSPKYLFRKEGQNVTLSCEQNLNHDAMYWYRQDPGQGLRLIYYSQIVNDFQKGDIAEGYSVSREKKESFPLTVTSAQKNPTAFYLCASRRGVGGITGELFFGEGSRLTVL.

The V and J genes are TRBV29-1 and TRBJ1-2, with D possibly TRBD1 on 5 matching bases. Germline V lookup: CDR1 SQVTM, CDR2 ANQGSEA. The CDR3 sequence is 11 residues long. The V end was cut by 5 bases, the J end by 7 bases, with 11 bases between. CDR3 region: CSVRGSGGYTF. The CDR3 DNA sequence: TGCAGCGTTCGGGGGAGTGGTGGCTACACCTTC. Together with reference TRBV29-1 and TRBJ1-2, the CDR3 gives the full variable domain: SAVISQKPSRDICQRGTSLTIQCQVDSQVTMMFWYRQQPGQSLTLIATANQGSEATYESGFVIDKFPISRPNLTFSTLTVSNMSPEDSSIYLCSVRGSGGYTFGSGTRLTVV.

The CDR3 spells CASSDPPTSGGAGEQYF. The CDR3 DNA is TGCGCCAGCAGTGATCCGCCGACTAGCGGGGGGGCTGGTGAGCAGTACTTC. This chain joins TRBV10-2 and TRBJ2-7, with 14 bases fitting TRBD2. Germline CDR1 is WSHSY and CDR2 is SAAADI. V shed 3 bases and J 7 bases; nucleotides not matched to a gene: 11. The CDR3 is 17 residues long.

V is TRBV25-1 and J is TRBJ1-1, with TRBD1 as a possible D gene (5 bases). V was shortened by 1 base and J by 4 bases, with 13 bases between the two germline ends. The CDR3 covers 15 residues. Germline assignment: CDR1 MGHDK and CDR2 SYGVNS. The CDR3 loop is CASSESTRGGTEAFF. DNA for the CDR3: TGTGCCAGCAGTGAATCGACCCGCGGGGGCACTGAAGCTTTCTTT.

The chain couples TRBV29-1 to TRBJ1-2; the D gene is possibly TRBD1 (6 bases). The CDR3 consists of 15 residues. V was pared by 0 bases and J by 0 bases, with 11 bases between. In germline, CDR1 is SQVTM, CDR2 ANQGSEA. CDR3 DNA sequence: TGCAGCGTTGAAGAATGGCAGGGGACTAACTATGGCTACACCTTC. It translates to CSVEEWQGTNYGYTF. Filled out from reference TRBV29-1 and TRBJ1-2, the complete variable domain reads SAVISQKPSRDICQRGTSLTIQCQVDSQVTMMFWYRQQPGQSLTLIATANQGSEATYESGFVIDKFPISRPNLTFSTLTVSNMSPEDSSIYLCSVEEWQGTNYGYTFGSGTRLTVV.

The chain employs TRBV6-6 and TRBJ2-7, with D perhaps matching TRBD2 (7 bases). V lost 5 bases and J lost 2, with 16 bases in between. Germline CDR1 reads MNHNY; CDR2 reads SVGAGI (reference sequence). There are 15 residues in the CDR3. CDR3 sequence: CASSSTGGSTYEQYF. The CDR3, as DNA: TGTGCCAGCAGTAGTACGGGGGGCTCGACCTACGAGCAGTACTTC.

This clone was seen just once. Here the CDR3 DNA reads TGTGCCAGCAGCGCGGAGGGACAGGGTTACGAGCAGTACTTC. This encodes CASSAEGQGYEQYF. The genes are TRBV9 and TRBJ2-7, with TRBD1 matching over 9 bases. The CDR3 loop spans 14 amino acids. CDR1 and CDR2 from the germline V gene are SGDLS and YYNGEE. Trimming took 3 bases from V and 4 from J; bases not matched to a gene: 5.

The chain recombines TRBV4-1 with TRBJ2-6; no clear D gene. The CDR3 is 16 residues long. Looked up from germline, CDR1 is MGHRA and CDR2 is YSYEKL. Between the trimmed V and J ends, which lost 3 bases and 0 bases, there was a span of 9 bases. CDR3 coding DNA: TGCGCCAGCAGCCAGGATAACCTCTCTGGGGCCAACGTCCTGACTTTC. Its protein product is CASSQDNLSGANVLTF.

The CDR3 reads CASSMIVGGHEQFF. Written as DNA, the CDR3 is TGTGCCAGTAGTATGATAGTTGGGGGTCATGAGCAGTTCTTC. The V and J genes are TRBV19 and TRBJ2-1; either TRBD1 or TRBD2 may fit D (5 bases each). The germline CDR1 and CDR2 sequences are LNHDA and SQIVND (reference sequence). The ends were cut back, 3 bases at V and 8 bases at J, with 14 bases in the middle. The CDR3 is made up of 14 amino acids.

The chain couples TRBV18 to TRBJ2-1; TRBD1 aligns across 7 bases. CDR1 and CDR2 (germline): KGHSH, LQKENI. The V segment lost 3 bases and the J segment 7 bases; nucleotides outside the gene matches: 9. This CDR3 has 15 residues. CDR3 nucleotide sequence: TGTGCCAGCTCACCCCCCGGGACAGCTCGGAATGAGCAGTTCTTC. Protein sequence: CASSPPGTARNEQFF.

The chain recombines TRBV27 with TRBJ2-5; 10 bases line up with TRBD1. V trimming: 5 bases; J trimming: 4 bases; junction bases outside the gene matches: 7. The CDR3 covers 15 residues. CDR1 is MNHEY and CDR2 is SMNVEV in the germline V gene (reference sequence). The CDR3 spells CASSTRTGGRETQYF. CDR3 sequence (DNA): TGTGCCAGCAGTACCCGGACAGGGGGGAGAGAGACCCAGTACTTC.

This chain uses TRBV27 with TRBJ2-3, with D hard to call. The CDR3 spans 12 residues. Germline loops: CDR1 MNHEY, CDR2 SMNVEV (reference sequence). V was cut by 6 bases and J by 2 bases, with 6 bases left in between. CDR3 region: CASSQNTDTQYF. The CDR3 DNA sequence: TGTGCCAGCAGCCAGAACACAGATACGCAGTATTTT.

The chain employs TRBV6-4 and TRBJ2-7, with TRBD1 as a possible D gene (6 bases). CDR3 size: 13 residues. Trimming removed 0 bases from V and 8 bases from J, with 11 bases in between. Germline CDR1 is MRHNA and CDR2 is SNTAGT. The CDR3 DNA sequence: TGTGCCAGCAGTGACTCTACAGGGCAGAAGCAGTACTTC. Protein product: CASSDSTGQKQYF.

The rearrangement joins TRBV30 to TRBJ1-2, with D tentatively TRBD1 (6 bases). The CDR3 is 13 residues long. Trimming took 4 bases from V and 3 from J, leaving 12 bases between them. CDR1 and CDR2 from the germline V gene are GTSNPN and SVGIG (reference sequence). CDR3 residues: CAWTFDRYYGYTF. As DNA, the CDR3 is TGTGCCTGGACCTTCGACAGGTACTATGGCTACACCTTC.

The chain has TRBV18 and TRBJ1-2; a possible D gene is TRBD1 (5 bases). This CDR3 comprises 14 residues. Trimming removed 1 base from V and 3 bases from J, with 9 bases in between. Germline CDR1 KGHSH, CDR2 LQKENI. The CDR3, as DNA: TGTGCCAGCTCACCACGGGGAGGGGACTATGGCTACACCTTC. Its translation: CASSPRGGDYGYTF.

This sequence joins TRBV29-1 and TRBJ2-3; 9 nucleotides line up with TRBD1. The CDR3 extends over 16 amino acids. The germline V gene has CDR1 SQVTM and CDR2 ANQGSEA. V lost 5 bases to trimming and J lost 2 bases; unmatched junction nucleotides: 11. CDR3 nucleotides: TGCAGCGTTCCTATGAGGGGACAGGGCTACACAGATACGCAGTATTTT. Translating it yields CSVPMRGQGYTDTQYF.

The V and J genes are TRBV4-3 and TRBJ2-7; 9 bases align to TRBD2. CDR1 is LGHNA, CDR2 YSLEER, per germline. This CDR3 contains 17 residues. Losses at the gene ends were 2 bases for V and 2 bases for J; bases not matched to a gene: 10. The CDR3 spells CASSQTPAGGYAYEQYF. The CDR3 DNA is TGCGCCAGCAGCCAAACCCCAGCGGGGGGATACGCCTACGAGCAGTACTTC.

This clone was seen only once. This sequence joins TRBV5-5 and TRBJ2-7; D gene unclear. Per the germline V gene, CDR1 is SGHKS and CDR2 is YYEKEE (reference sequence). Trimming pared 0 bases from V and 2 bases from J, leaving 12 bases between. This CDR3 has 15 residues. CDR3 sequence (DNA): TGTGCCAGCAGCTTGGCTGGGGTTTCGACCTACGAGCAGTACTTC. Residues: CASSLAGVSTYEQYF.

This clone is a singleton in its sample. The chain employs TRBV10-1 and TRBJ1-5; 7 nucleotides line up with TRBD1. The germline V gene encodes CDR1 WNHNN and CDR2 SYGVQD (reference sequence). V shed 6 bases, J shed 0 bases, and the junction held 11 bases outside the gene matches. The CDR3 loop spans 17 amino acids. The CDR3 here is CASSRGQALYSNQPQHF. Here the CDR3 DNA reads TGCGCCAGCAGCCGAGGACAGGCGCTCTATAGCAATCAGCCCCAGCATTTT.

This chain links TRBV5-6 with TRBJ2-1, with D perhaps matching TRBD1 (6 bases). Germline CDR1 reads SGHDT; CDR2 reads YYEEEE. The ends were cut back, 5 bases at V and 10 bases at J, with 13 bases in the middle. The CDR3 has 12 amino acids. Here the CDR3 DNA reads TGTGCCAGCAGTCAGGGGTTGTGGGAGCAGTTCTTC. Residues: CASSQGLWEQFF.

V usage is TRBV7-2 and J usage is TRBJ2-1; 8 nucleotides line up with TRBD2. The CDR3 sequence is 18 residues long. Germline V gene data show CDR1 as SGHTA and CDR2 as FQGNSA. Trimming took 5 bases from V and 0 from J; bases not matched to a gene: 12. The CDR3: CASSTRSHSGVSYNEQFF. The CDR3 nucleotides read TGTGCCAGCAGCACCCGCTCCCATAGCGGGGTCTCCTACAATGAGCAGTTCTTC.